The present entry profiles one TCR beta chain with its context. This entry is derived from a study of blood T cell repertoires in COVID-19. For the study at large: Italy, Spain and the United States were the sources of the convalescent and acute COVID-19 samples. T cells, B-cell-depleted T cells, or PBMCs supplied cDNA or gDNA.

V lost 5 bases and J 0 bases, leaving 17 bases between the germline ends. CDR1 is MNHNY, CDR2 SVGAGI, per germline (reference sequence). The CDR3 extends over 17 amino acids. In the authors' methods: For nucleated cells, counts were estimated from reference gene primer amplification. Data came from immunoSEQ multiplex PCR; TCRdb stores just in-frame clones and leaves some out. V and J calls and clone size come straight from that table; D and trimming were deduced from the DNA. The table lists 150,000 to 200,000 clones, approximately 78% of them singletons. This chain uses TRBV6-6 with TRBJ1-3; maybe TRBD1 (5 bases). Sequenced material: peripheral blood. This TCR came from a woman aged 80 or older with active or convalescent COVID-19. The CDR3 bases are TGTGCCAGCAGTCTGACAGCTCCACTAAGCTCTGGAAACACCATATATTTT. Translated, it gives CASSLTAPLSSGNTIYF.